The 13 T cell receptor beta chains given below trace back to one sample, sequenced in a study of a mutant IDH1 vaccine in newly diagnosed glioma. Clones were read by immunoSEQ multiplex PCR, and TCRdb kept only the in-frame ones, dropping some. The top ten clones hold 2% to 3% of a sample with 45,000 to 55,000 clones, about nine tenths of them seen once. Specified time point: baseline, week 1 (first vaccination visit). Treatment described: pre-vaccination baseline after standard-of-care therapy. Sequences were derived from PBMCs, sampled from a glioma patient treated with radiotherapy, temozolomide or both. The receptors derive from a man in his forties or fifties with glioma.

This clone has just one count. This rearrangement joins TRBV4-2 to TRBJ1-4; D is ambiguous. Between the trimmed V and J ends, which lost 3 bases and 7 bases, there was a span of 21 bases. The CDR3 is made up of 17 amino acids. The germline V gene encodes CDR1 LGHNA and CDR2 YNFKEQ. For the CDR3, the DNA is TGTGCCAGCAGCCAGTCCGCGGACTCACTTACCAGTGAAAAACTGTTTTTT. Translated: CASSQSADSLTSEKLFF.

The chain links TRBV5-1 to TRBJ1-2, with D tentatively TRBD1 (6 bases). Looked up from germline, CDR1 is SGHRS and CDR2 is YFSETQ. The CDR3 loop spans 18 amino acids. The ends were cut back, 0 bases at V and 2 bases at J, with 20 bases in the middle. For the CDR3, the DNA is TGCGCCAGCAGCTTGGCCACTCCGACCGGGACAACGAACTATGGCTACACCTTC. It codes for CASSLATPTGTTNYGYTF.

The CDR3 sequence is CASSLGPSSYEQYF. Here the CDR3 DNA reads TGTGCCAGCAGCTTGGGTCCAAGCTCCTACGAGCAGTACTTC. The chain has TRBV5-6 and TRBJ2-7; D remains unclear. The CDR3 loop spans 14 amino acids. CDR1 and CDR2 from the germline V gene are SGHDT and YYEEEE. The V end was cut by 0 bases, the J end by 0 bases, with 7 bases between. Combining the CDR3 with reference TRBV5-6 and TRBJ2-7 gives the whole variable domain DAGVTQSPTHLIKTRGQQVTLRCSPKSGHDTVSWYQQALGQGPQFIFQYYEEEERQRGNFPDRFSGHQFPNYSSELNVNALLLGDSALYLCASSLGPSSYEQYFGPGTRLTVT.

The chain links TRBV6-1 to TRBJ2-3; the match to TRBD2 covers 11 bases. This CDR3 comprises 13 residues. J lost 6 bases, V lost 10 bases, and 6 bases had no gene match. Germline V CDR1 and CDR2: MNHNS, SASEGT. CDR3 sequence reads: CATLAGVSDTQYF. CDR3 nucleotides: TGTGCCACACTAGCGGGAGTATCCGATACGCAGTATTTT.

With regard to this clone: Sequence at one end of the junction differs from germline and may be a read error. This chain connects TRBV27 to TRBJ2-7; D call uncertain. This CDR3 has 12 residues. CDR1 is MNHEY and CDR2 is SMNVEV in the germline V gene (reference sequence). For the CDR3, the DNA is TGTGCCAGCAGTTTATTAGCTGGAGACCAGATCTTC. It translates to CASSLLAGDQIF.

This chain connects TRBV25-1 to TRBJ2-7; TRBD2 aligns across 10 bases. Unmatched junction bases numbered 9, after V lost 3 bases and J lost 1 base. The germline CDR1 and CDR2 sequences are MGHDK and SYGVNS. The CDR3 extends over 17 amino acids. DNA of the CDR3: TGTGCCAGCAGTGAGAGACCTAGCGGGAGTAGATCCTACGAGCAGTACTTC. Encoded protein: CASSERPSGSRSYEQYF.

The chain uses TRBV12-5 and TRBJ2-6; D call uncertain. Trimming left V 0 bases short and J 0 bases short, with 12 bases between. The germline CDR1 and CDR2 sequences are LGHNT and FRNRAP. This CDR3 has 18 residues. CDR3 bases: TGTGCTAGTGGTTTGGTCCCGGACGGTTACTCTGGGGCCAACGTCCTGACTTTC. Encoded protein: CASGLVPDGYSGANVLTF. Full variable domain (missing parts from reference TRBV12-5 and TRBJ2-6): DARVTQTPRHKVTEMGQEVTMRCQPILGHNTVFWYRQTMMQGLELLAYFRNRAPLDDSGMPKDRFSAEMPDATLATLKIQPSEPRDSAVYFCASGLVPDGYSGANVLTFGAGSRLTVL.

CDR3 protein: CASSEWRTNEKLFF. As DNA, the CDR3 is TGTGCCAGCAGTGAATGGAGGACTAATGAAAAACTGTTTTTT. The chain uses TRBV25-1 and TRBJ1-4; D is uncertain. CDR1 and CDR2 from the germline V gene are MGHDK and SYGVNS. Trimming pared 1 base from V and 2 bases from J, leaving 5 bases between. The CDR3 has 14 amino acids.

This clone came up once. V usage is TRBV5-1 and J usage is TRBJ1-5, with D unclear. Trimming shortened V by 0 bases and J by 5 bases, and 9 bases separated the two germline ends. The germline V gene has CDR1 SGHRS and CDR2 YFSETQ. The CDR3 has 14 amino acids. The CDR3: CASSLGQVDQPQHF. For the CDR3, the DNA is TGCGCCAGCAGCTTGGGGCAGGTAGATCAGCCCCAGCATTTT.

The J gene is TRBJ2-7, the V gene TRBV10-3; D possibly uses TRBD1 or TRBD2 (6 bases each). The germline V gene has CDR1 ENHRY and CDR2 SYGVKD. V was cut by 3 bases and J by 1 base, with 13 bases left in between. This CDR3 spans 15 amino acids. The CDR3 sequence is CAISELQGGSYEQYF. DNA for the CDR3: TGTGCCATCAGTGAATTACAGGGAGGTTCCTACGAGCAGTACTTC.

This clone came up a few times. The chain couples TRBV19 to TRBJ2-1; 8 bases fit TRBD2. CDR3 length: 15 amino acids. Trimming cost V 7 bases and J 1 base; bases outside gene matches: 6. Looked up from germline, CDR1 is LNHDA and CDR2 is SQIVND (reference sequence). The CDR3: CASTKGGRSYNEQFF. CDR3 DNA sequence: TGTGCCAGTACTAAAGGCGGGAGGTCCTACAATGAGCAGTTCTTC.

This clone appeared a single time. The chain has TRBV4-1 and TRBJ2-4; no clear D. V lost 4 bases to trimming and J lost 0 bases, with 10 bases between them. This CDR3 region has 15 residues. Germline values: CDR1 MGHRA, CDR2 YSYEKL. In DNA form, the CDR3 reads TGCGCCAGCAGCCCCCCCCAGGTAGCCAAAAACATTCAGTACTTC. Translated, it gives CASSPPQVAKNIQYF.

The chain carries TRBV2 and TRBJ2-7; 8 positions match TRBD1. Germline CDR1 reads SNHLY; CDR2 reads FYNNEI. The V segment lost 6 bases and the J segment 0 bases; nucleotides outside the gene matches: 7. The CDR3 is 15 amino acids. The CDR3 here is CASSPDRESSYEQYF. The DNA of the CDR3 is TGTGCCAGCAGCCCGGACAGGGAGAGCTCCTACGAGCAGTACTTC.